A single sample is the source of the 9 T cell receptor beta chains below, sequenced in a study of blood T cell repertoires in COVID-19. Libraries were prepared by immunoSEQ multiplex PCR; TCRdb keeps only in-frame clonotypes and omits some of them. The sample contains 85,000 to 110,000 clones, over 85% of which appear only once. Specimen: peripheral blood. The source of these receptors is an elderly woman in a cohort sampled during active COVID-19.

The chain employs TRBV27 and TRBJ1-2, with 9 bases identical to TRBD1. The CDR3 consists of 14 residues. Unmatched junction bases numbered 6, after V lost 3 bases and J lost 7 bases. Germline values: CDR1 MNHEY, CDR2 SMNVEV (reference sequence). CDR3: CASSFGTGFRGYTF. The CDR3 bases are TGTGCCAGCAGTTTTGGGACAGGGTTCCGTGGCTACACCTTC.

The chain uses TRBV25-1 and TRBJ1-3; D perhaps matches TRBD1 (6 bases). V was trimmed by 6 bases and J by 4 bases, leaving 13 bases between them. Germline V gene sequence: CDR1 MGHDK, CDR2 SYGVNS. This CDR3 spans 14 amino acids. The CDR3 reads CASSRTGGGNTIYF. In DNA form, the CDR3 reads TGTGCCAGCAGCCGGACGGGGGGCGGAAACACCATATATTTT.

Only one count was recorded for this clone. This chain connects TRBV9 to TRBJ2-2; TRBD1 is a possible D gene (5 bases). This CDR3 comprises 16 residues. Germline assignment: CDR1 SGDLS and CDR2 YYNGEE. V lost 0 bases and J lost 0, with 9 bases in between. The CDR3 DNA follows: TGTGCCAGCAGCGTAGCTCGACAGTCGAACACCGGGGAGCTGTTTTTT. Residues: CASSVARQSNTGELFF.

This clone was counted a few times. The rearrangement joins TRBV5-1 to TRBJ2-2, with 9 bases identical to TRBD2. There are 16 residues in the CDR3. V lost 0 bases to trimming and J lost 3 bases; unmatched junction nucleotides: 3. Looked up from germline, CDR1 is SGHRS and CDR2 is YFSETQ. CDR3 sequence (DNA): TGCGCCAGCAGCTTGGGGGGACTAGCATACACCGGGGAGCTGTTTTTT. This codes for CASSLGGLAYTGELFF. Full variable domain (rest looked up from reference TRBV5-1 and TRBJ2-2): KAGVTQTPRYLIKTRGQQVTLSCSPISGHRSVSWYQQTPGQGLQFLFEYFSETQRNKGNFPGRFSGRQFSNSRSEMNVSTLELGDSALYLCASSLGGLAYTGELFFGEGSRLTVL.

The chain uses TRBV5-5 and TRBJ1-2; the D is unclear. CDR1 and CDR2 (germline): SGHKS, YYEKEE (reference sequence). CDR3 size: 14 residues. Trimming took 0 bases from V and 4 from J, leaving 10 bases between them. Here the CDR3 reads CASSLAPEGYGYTF. The CDR3 DNA follows: TGTGCCAGCAGCTTGGCCCCCGAGGGCTATGGCTACACCTTC.

The chain recombines TRBV14 with TRBJ1-2; 7 positions match TRBD1. This CDR3 has 12 amino acids. Germline CDR1 and CDR2: SGHDN and FVKESK. Unmatched junction bases numbered 3, after V lost 4 bases and J lost 7 bases. The CDR3 coding sequence is TGTGCCAGCAGCCCCACAGGGGTTGGCTACACCTTC. Translation: CASSPTGVGYTF.

This clone showed up just a few times. The rearrangement links TRBV5-1 to TRBJ2-2, with D possibly matching TRBD2 (5 bases). The CDR3 spans 13 residues. Between the trimmed V and J ends, which lost 3 bases and 7 bases, there was a span of 10 bases. Per the germline V gene, CDR1 is SGHRS and CDR2 is YFSETQ. The CDR3 sequence is CASSSYSDGELFF. In DNA form, the CDR3 reads TGCGCCAGCAGCTCCTATAGCGACGGGGAGCTGTTTTTT.

The chain is built from TRBV21-1 and TRBJ2-3; TRBD2 is taken as the D call from the table, unchecked against the DNA. TRBV21-1 is a pseudogene. The CDR3 spans 17 residues. The CDR3 sequence is CASSKSGRTVIVDTQYF. DNA of the CDR3: TGTGCCAGCAGCAAAAGCGGGAGGACCGTAATTGTGGATACGCAGTATTTT.

The V and J genes are TRBV6-1 and TRBJ2-2; the D gene is possibly TRBD2 (5 bases). The germline CDR1 and CDR2 sequences are MNHNS and SASEGT. Trimming took 1 base from V and 2 from J, leaving 14 bases between them. The CDR3 consists of 17 residues. The CDR3 protein is CASSEDVRVRNTGELFF. CDR3 DNA: TGTGCCAGCAGTGAAGATGTGAGGGTCCGTAACACCGGGGAGCTGTTTTTT.